One and the same sample provided the 30 T cell receptor beta chains below, sequenced in a study of CD8 T cells in ankylosing spondylitis. One entry per CDR3 protein, called by TCRdb with MiXCR from the 5' RACE reads. In the table there are 30,000 to 40,000 distinct CDR3 sequences, roughly 3.1% of which are singletons. The sample was blood, either unsorted or a sorted T cell fraction (not recorded which). These receptors all stem from a male donor with ankylosing spondylitis or in good health (not recorded which).

In its sample, this clonotype was seen many times. The chain employs TRBV9 and TRBJ2-3; TRBD1 matches 10 bases. The V gene end was trimmed by 2 bases and the J gene end by 4 bases; junction bases not matched to a gene: 4. Germline V gene lookup returns CDR1 SGDLS and CDR2 YYNGEE. This CDR3 has 15 residues. The CDR3, as DNA: TGTGCCAGCAGCGTCGGGACAGGGGTAGCAGATACGCAGTATTTT. This encodes CASSVGTGVADTQYF.

This clonotype was found many times. The gene calls are TRBV9 and TRBJ2-2, with 8 bases matching TRBD2. The CDR3 has 16 residues. V lost 2 bases to trimming and J lost 5 bases; unmatched junction nucleotides: 8. Germline values: CDR1 SGDLS, CDR2 YYNGEE. CDR3 protein: CASSVGVGRGTGELFF. In DNA, the CDR3 is TGTGCCAGCAGCGTTGGGGTCGGGAGGGGGACCGGGGAGCTGTTTTTT.

In its sample, this clonotype was seen many times. The chain couples TRBV9 to TRBJ2-4; 9 nucleotides line up with TRBD1. Looked up from germline, CDR1 is SGDLS and CDR2 is YYNGEE. The CDR3 is made up of 18 amino acids. V lost 0 bases and J lost 0; bases outside the gene matches: 7. The CDR3 DNA sequence: TGTGCCAGCAGCGTAGACGACCGGGACAGGGTAGCCAAAAACATTCAGTACTTC. Translation gives CASSVDDRDRVAKNIQYF. Filled out from reference TRBV9 and TRBJ2-4, the complete variable domain reads DSGVTQTPKHLITATGQRVTLRCSPRSGDLSVYWYQQSLDQGLQFLIQYYNGEERAKGNILERFSAQQFPDLHSELNLSSLELGDSALYFCASSVDDRDRVAKNIQYFGAGTRLSVL.

This clonotype was seen repeatedly, ten times or more. V is TRBV9 and J is TRBJ2-2; tentatively, D is TRBD2 (6 bases). CDR1 is SGDLS, CDR2 YYNGEE, per germline. This CDR3 comprises 17 residues. With 3 bases removed from V and 4 bases from J, the gap between germline ends came to 19 bases. CDR3 sequence (DNA): TGTGCCAGCAGCGGGAGGGGCGATCCTCTGGGCACCGGGGAGCTGTTTTTT. Its protein product is CASSGRGDPLGTGELFF.

This clonotype was picked up many times. The chain couples TRBV9 to TRBJ1-1; no definite D call. CDR3 length: 14 residues. The V and J ends lost 0 bases and 4 bases respectively, with 10 bases between them. Germline CDR1 is SGDLS and CDR2 is YYNGEE. In DNA form, the CDR3 reads TGTGCCAGCAGCGTAGATTGGAGAGGCACTGAAGCTTTCTTT. It is translated as CASSVDWRGTEAFF.

By sample fraction, this clonotype is medium-sized. The V gene is TRBV21-1, the J gene TRBJ2-1; the D call of TRBD1 is as the table states it, not checked on the DNA. TRBV21-1 is given as a pseudogene. The CDR3 spans 16 residues. The chain's CDR3 is CASSSRGDRGPNEQFF. In nucleotides, the CDR3 is TGTGCCAGCAGCTCAAGGGGGGACAGGGGTCCCAATGAGCAGTTCTTC.

On this clonotype: No conserved phenylalanine or tryptophan is present at the end of the CDR3, so a read error is the likely explanation. This sequence joins TRBV9 and TRBJ1-1, with D possibly matching TRBD1 (5 bases). Germline V gives CDR1 SGDLS, CDR2 YYNGEE. The CDR3 sequence is 14 residues long. Trimming took off 4 bases at V and 0 bases at J, with 10 bases between the two ends. The CDR3 reads CASSRDALNTEAFL. CDR3 in DNA: TGTGCCAGCAGCCGGGACGCTTTGAACACTGAAGCTTTCCTT.

This clonotype was detected many times. In DNA, the CDR3 is TGTGCCAGCAGCGTCGGTAGCCGTACCGCCTACAATGAGCAGTTCTTC. Residues: CASSVGSRTAYNEQFF. J is TRBJ2-1 and V is TRBV9; D ambiguous. The germline V and J ends were trimmed by 2 bases and 2 bases, with 14 bases remaining between them. This CDR3 region has 16 residues. Germline V gene lookup returns CDR1 SGDLS and CDR2 YYNGEE.

At least ten counts were recorded for this clonotype. V usage is TRBV9 and J usage is TRBJ2-3; TRBD2 matches at 9 bases. V trimming: 4 bases; J trimming: 2 bases; junction bases outside the gene matches: 8. The CDR3 is made up of 16 amino acids. Germline V gene lookup returns CDR1 SGDLS and CDR2 YYNGEE. Here the CDR3 DNA reads TGTGCCAGCAGCAAGGAGACTAGCGGATTCACAGATACGCAGTATTTT. Translation gives CASSKETSGFTDTQYF.

As concerns this clonotype: It may be a read error: a sequence one base away is much more abundant. The CDR3 DNA reads TGTGCCAGCAGCGTCGCGGGGGACGACTACAATGAGCAGTTCTTC. Translating gives CASSVAGDDYNEQFF. The V call is TRBV9, the J call TRBJ2-1; 7 bases match TRBD2. The junction had 5 bases not matched to a gene; V was cut back by 2 bases and J by 3 bases. Germline V lookup: CDR1 SGDLS, CDR2 YYNGEE. The CDR3 runs to 15 residues. Filled out from reference TRBV9 and TRBJ2-1, the complete variable domain reads DSGVTQTPKHLITATGQRVTLRCSPRSGDLSVYWYQQSLDQGLQFLIQYYNGEERAKGNILERFSAQQFPDLHSELNLSSLELGDSALYFCASSVAGDDYNEQFFGPGTRLTVL.

This clonotype has a count of ten or more. V usage is TRBV9 and J usage is TRBJ2-1; 11 nucleotides line up with TRBD2. Germline lookup yields CDR1 SGDLS and CDR2 YYNGEE. This CDR3 has 13 amino acids. Germline trimming cut 4 bases from V and 13 bases from J; bases unmatched to any gene: 7. CDR3 coding DNA: TGTGCCAGCAGCCCAACTAGCGGGGGCATCCAGTTCTTC. Residues: CASSPTSGGIQFF.

This chain connects TRBV9 to TRBJ1-3; D is unresolved. V was clipped by 4 bases and J by 1 base, with 9 bases between them. CDR1 and CDR2 from the germline V gene are SGDLS and YYNGEE. This CDR3 comprises 14 residues. The CDR3 is CASSPDPSGNTIYF. The CDR3 DNA reads TGTGCCAGCAGCCCGGACCCTTCTGGAAACACCATATATTTT.

V is TRBV9 and J is TRBJ2-1; D assignment may be TRBD1 or TRBD2 (5 bases each). CDR3 size: 14 residues. In germline, CDR1 is SGDLS, CDR2 YYNGEE. The V gene lost 4 bases and the J gene lost 6 bases, with 14 bases spanning the gap. CDR3 in DNA: TGTGCCAGCAGCCCGGGACCCTTAAGCAATGAGCAGTTCTTC. Translating gives CASSPGPLSNEQFF.

This clonotype was counted only a few times. V is TRBV9 and J is TRBJ2-5; D gene uncertain. CDR1 and CDR2 from the germline V gene are SGDLS and YYNGEE. The CDR3 spans 13 residues. V was pared by 1 base and J by 3 bases, with 7 bases between. The CDR3 loop is CASSVSDEETQYF. As DNA, the CDR3 is TGTGCCAGCAGCGTATCTGATGAAGAGACCCAGTACTTC.

This clonotype was observed many times. The V call is TRBV9, the J call TRBJ2-2; 11 bases are a match to TRBD1. The germline V gene encodes CDR1 SGDLS and CDR2 YYNGEE. V trimming: 6 bases; J trimming: 7 bases; junction bases outside the gene matches: 8. This CDR3 region has 15 residues. In DNA, the CDR3 is TGTGCCAGCAAGCCCGGGACAGGGGGTCACGGGGAGCTGTTTTTT. Its translation is CASKPGTGGHGELFF.

There are many counts of this clonotype. This chain uses TRBV9 with TRBJ2-3; TRBD2 matches 10 bases. This CDR3 has 17 amino acids. J gave up 0 bases and V 4 bases, and 8 bases lay outside the gene matches. The V gene's germline CDR1 is SGDLS and CDR2 YYNGEE. The CDR3 DNA reads TGTGCCAGCAGCCCTCCGGGACTAGCGCCTAGCACAGATACGCAGTATTTT. Residues: CASSPPGLAPSTDTQYF. Variable domain in full (rest from reference TRBV9 and TRBJ2-3): DSGVTQTPKHLITATGQRVTLRCSPRSGDLSVYWYQQSLDQGLQFLIQYYNGEERAKGNILERFSAQQFPDLHSELNLSSLELGDSALYFCASSPPGLAPSTDTQYFGPGTRLTVL.

This clonotype was observed at least ten times. As DNA, the CDR3 is TGTGCCAGCAGCGTAGGGGGGGGGCAGGCCTACAATGAGCAGTTCTTC. Protein product: CASSVGGGQAYNEQFF. This chain joins TRBV9 and TRBJ2-1; perhaps TRBD2 as D (7 bases). The germline V gene encodes CDR1 SGDLS and CDR2 YYNGEE. V lost 0 bases and J 2 bases, leaving 12 bases between the germline ends. This CDR3 is 16 amino acids long.

This clonotype has ten or more counts. In DNA, the CDR3 is TGTGCCAGCAGCGTAGAAGAAGGGTTGCAGGGTGGCTACACCTTC. It is translated as CASSVEEGLQGGYTF. This chain joins TRBV9 and TRBJ1-2; a weak D match, TRBD1 (5 bases). Per the germline V gene, CDR1 is SGDLS and CDR2 is YYNGEE. The CDR3 has 15 residues. Trimming removed 0 bases at V and 7 bases at J, with 16 bases between.

The chain recombines TRBV9 with TRBJ2-5; D tentatively reads TRBD1 or TRBD2 (7 bases each). The germline V gene has CDR1 SGDLS and CDR2 YYNGEE. CDR3 size: 16 residues. V was clipped by 0 bases and J by 4 bases, with 16 bases between them. The CDR3 loop is CASSVERDSEGETQYF. The CDR3 nucleotides are TGTGCCAGCAGCGTAGAGCGGGACAGTGAGGGAGAGACCCAGTACTTC.

This clonotype was seen repeatedly, ten times or more. The chain has TRBV9 and TRBJ2-3, with 8 positions matching TRBD2. Germline V CDR1 and CDR2: SGDLS, YYNGEE. V lost 0 bases, J lost 2 bases, and 8 bases stayed unmatched. The CDR3 extends over 17 amino acids. For the CDR3, the DNA is TGTGCCAGCAGCGTAGGTTCACGCGGGAGGAACACAGATACGCAGTATTTT. Encoded protein: CASSVGSRGRNTDTQYF.

This clonotype was recorded at least ten times. The rearrangement uses TRBV9 and TRBJ1-6; 9 bases match TRBD1. With V trimmed by 4 bases and J by 4 bases, 6 bases remained unmatched. Germline loops: CDR1 SGDLS, CDR2 YYNGEE. The CDR3 sequence is 16 residues long. CDR3 sequence: CASSPGTGWYNSPLHF. CDR3 coding DNA: TGTGCCAGCAGCCCCGGGACAGGGTGGTATAATTCACCCCTCCACTTT.

There are many counts of this clonotype. The chain is built from TRBV9 and TRBJ2-1; 7 nucleotides align to TRBD2. Per the germline V gene, CDR1 is SGDLS and CDR2 is YYNGEE. V was clipped by 4 bases and J by 2 bases; unmatched bases: 6. CDR3 length: 15 amino acids. The CDR3 loop is CASSRAGTTYNEQFF. CDR3 nucleotides: TGTGCCAGCAGCAGGGCCGGGACTACCTACAATGAGCAGTTCTTC.

In this sample, this clonotype turned up many times. This sequence joins TRBV9 and TRBJ1-6; no clear D. Germline CDR1 reads SGDLS; CDR2 reads YYNGEE. V shed 0 bases and J shed 7 bases, with 11 bases lying between them. The CDR3 runs 15 residues. The CDR3 bases are TGTGCCAGCAGCGTAGGGGTGGAGGAGAATTCACCCCTCCACTTT. As protein: CASSVGVEENSPLHF.

This clonotype has a count of ten or more. A much larger clone lies a single base off, so this may be a read error. This sequence joins TRBV9 and TRBJ2-1; 10 positions match TRBD2. This CDR3 is 17 amino acids long. Germline-derived CDR1 and CDR2 are SGDLS and YYNGEE. The CDR3, as DNA: TGTGCCTGCAGCGTAAGGGGACCTAGCGGGGGACTCAATGAGCAGTTCTTC. Its translation is CACSVRGPSGGLNEQFF.

The rearrangement uses TRBV9 and TRBJ1-2; D not resolved. CDR3 size: 15 residues. The germline V gene encodes CDR1 SGDLS and CDR2 YYNGEE. V lost 0 bases and J lost 6, with 15 bases in between. CDR3 in DNA: TGTGCCAGCAGCGTAGGTGGTGGGATTTCAAATGGCTACACCTTC. It encodes CASSVGGGISNGYTF.

The table lists this clonotype with many counts. The rearrangement joins TRBV9 to TRBJ2-1; D might be TRBD2 (5 bases). Germline V gene sequence: CDR1 SGDLS, CDR2 YYNGEE. V was cut by 1 base and J by 0 bases, with 11 bases left in between. There are 16 residues in the CDR3. CDR3 DNA: TGTGCCAGCAGCGTATCCCCGGGGAGCTCCTACAATGAGCAGTTCTTC. It translates to CASSVSPGSSYNEQFF.

This clonotype was seen many times. J is TRBJ2-3 and V is TRBV9, with D maybe TRBD2 (6 bases). Trimming took 4 bases from V and 5 from J, leaving 17 bases between them. Germline CDR1 reads SGDLS; CDR2 reads YYNGEE. This CDR3 comprises 15 residues. The CDR3 sequence is CASSSLQVGGDTQYF. DNA for the CDR3: TGTGCCAGCAGCTCCCTGCAGGTGGGGGGAGATACGCAGTATTTT. Using reference TRBV9 and TRBJ2-3 for the parts outside the CDR3, the full variable domain is DSGVTQTPKHLITATGQRVTLRCSPRSGDLSVYWYQQSLDQGLQFLIQYYNGEERAKGNILERFSAQQFPDLHSELNLSSLELGDSALYFCASSSLQVGGDTQYFGPGTRLTVL.

This clonotype was observed many times. The CDR3 sequence: CASSVAQSSTDTQYF. Written as DNA, the CDR3 is TGTGCCAGCAGCGTAGCGCAGTCTAGCACAGATACGCAGTATTTT. The chain links TRBV9 to TRBJ2-3; unclear D gene. The CDR3 runs 15 residues. Germline CDR1 and CDR2: SGDLS and YYNGEE. V was shortened by 0 bases and J by 0 bases, with 8 bases between the two germline ends.

This clonotype was found many times. The chain is built from TRBV9 and TRBJ2-3; D tentatively fits TRBD1 or TRBD2 (5 bases each). This CDR3 comprises 16 residues. Germline CDR1 SGDLS, CDR2 YYNGEE. V was cut by 0 bases and J by 2 bases, with 13 bases left in between. Written as DNA, the CDR3 is TGTGCCAGCAGCGTAGCTGTCGTGGGGGACACAGATACGCAGTATTTT. It is translated as CASSVAVVGDTDTQYF.

This rearrangement joins TRBV12-5 to TRBJ2-7; a possible D gene is TRBD1 (5 bases). The CDR3 is 12 residues long. V was clipped by 6 bases and J by 2 bases, with 8 bases between them. CDR1 is LGHNT and CDR2 is FRNRAP in the germline V gene. As DNA, the CDR3 is TGTGCTAGTGGCCGACAGACCTACGAGCAGTACGTC. This sequence encodes CASGRQTYEQYV.